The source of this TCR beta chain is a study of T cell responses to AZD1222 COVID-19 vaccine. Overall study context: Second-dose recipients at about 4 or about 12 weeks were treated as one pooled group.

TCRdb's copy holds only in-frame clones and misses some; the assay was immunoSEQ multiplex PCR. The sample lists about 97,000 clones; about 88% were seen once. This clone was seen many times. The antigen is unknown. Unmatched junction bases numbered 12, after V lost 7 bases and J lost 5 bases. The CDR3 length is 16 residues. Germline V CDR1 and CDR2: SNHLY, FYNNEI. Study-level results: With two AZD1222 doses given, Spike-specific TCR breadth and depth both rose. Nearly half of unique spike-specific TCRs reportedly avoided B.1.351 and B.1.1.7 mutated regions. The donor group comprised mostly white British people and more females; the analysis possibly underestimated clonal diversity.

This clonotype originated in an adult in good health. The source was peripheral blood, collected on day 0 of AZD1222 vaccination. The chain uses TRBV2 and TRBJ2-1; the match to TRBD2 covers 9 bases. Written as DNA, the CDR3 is TGTGCCAGCACTTTCCTGACTAGCGGTCCCGACAATGAGCAGTTCTTC. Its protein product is CASTFLTSGPDNEQFF.